The 10 T cell receptor beta chains in this list originate from one sample, sequenced in a study of identical twins (dated by TCRdb to 2016 to 2018). The receptor library was made with 5' RACE. Sequencing instrument: Illumina HiSeq 2000. TCRdb redid the processing of the public reads, applying fastp at Q25 and MiXCR, and retained in-frame beta chains. CDR3 protein sequences are deduplicated, and each keeps its most common genes and DNA. The sample contains about 520,000 distinct CDR3 sequences, around 20% of them found a single time. The ten most abundant clones make up roughly 0.9% of the sample. In addition, the sample was reused for a study of T cells expressing NK-cell markers.

Sequencing used CD4+ T cells sorted from blood. The receptors stem from a woman in her late teens or twenties in good health.

This clonotype was counted at least ten times. This chain connects TRBV7-8 to TRBJ2-7; 7 nucleotides match TRBD1. This CDR3 spans 14 amino acids. The trim removed 3 bases at V and 4 bases at J, leaving 6 bases unmatched. Germline loops: CDR1 SGHVS, CDR2 FQNEAQ. CDR3 in DNA: TGTGCCAGCAGCTTCGGACAGGACCGTTACGAGCAGTACTTC. Translation gives CASSFGQDRYEQYF.

A few counts support this clonotype. This CDR3 reads CASSSTASGYNEQFF. As DNA, the CDR3 is TGTGCCAGCAGTTCCACAGCTAGCGGATACAATGAGCAGTTCTTC. The rearrangement uses TRBV27 and TRBJ2-1; 7 nucleotides agree with TRBD2. Germline V gene sequence: CDR1 MNHEY, CDR2 SMNVEV (reference sequence). CDR3 length equals 15 residues. V shed 4 bases, J shed 4 bases, and the junction held 7 bases outside the gene matches.

The rearrangement links TRBV7-2 to TRBJ1-2; D unclear. Germline assignment: CDR1 SGHTA and CDR2 FQGNSA. V lost 6 bases and J lost 8, with 13 bases in between. This CDR3 contains 12 residues. CDR3 residues: CASRTLRGGYTF. The CDR3 coding sequence is TGTGCCAGCAGGACGTTGAGAGGCGGCTACACCTTC.

This chain joins TRBV7-9 and TRBJ1-1; D remains ambiguous. The V gene's germline CDR1 is SEHNR and CDR2 FQNEAQ (reference sequence). This CDR3 is 12 amino acids long. The V end was cut by 3 bases, the J end by 8 bases, with 10 bases between. The chain's CDR3 is CASSFVPGEAFF. CDR3 nucleotides: TGTGCCAGCAGCTTTGTTCCGGGAGAAGCTTTCTTT. Combining the CDR3 with reference TRBV7-9 and TRBJ1-1 gives the whole variable domain DTGVSQNPRHKITKRGQNVTFRCDPISEHNRLYWYRQTLGQGPEFLTYFQNEAQLEKSRLLSDRFSAERPKGSFSTLEIQRTEQGDSAMYLCASSFVPGEAFFGQGTRLTVV.

The genes are TRBV3-1 and TRBJ2-1, with D possibly TRBD2 on 6 matching bases. Per the germline V gene, CDR1 is LGHDT and CDR2 is YNNKEL (reference sequence). The CDR3 is made up of 16 amino acids. V lost 7 bases and J 2 bases, leaving 18 bases between the germline ends. The CDR3 coding sequence is TGTGCCAGCAATCACGGCGGGGTTACCACCTACAATGAGCAGTTCTTC. It codes for CASNHGGVTTYNEQFF.

This clonotype was detected only a few times. The V and J genes are TRBV30 and TRBJ1-1; no firm D call. The V gene's germline CDR1 is GTSNPN and CDR2 SVGIG (reference sequence). This CDR3 contains 12 residues. Trimming shortened V by 3 bases and J by 4 bases, and 9 bases separated the two germline ends. The CDR3: CAWSLSGTEAFF. Here the CDR3 DNA reads TGTGCCTGGAGCTTAAGCGGCACTGAAGCTTTCTTT. Based on the CDR3 plus reference TRBV30 and TRBJ1-1, the full variable domain is SQTIHQWPATLVQPVGSPLSLECTVEGTSNPNLYWYRQAAGRGLQLLFYSVGIGQISSEVPQNLSASRPQDRQFILSSKKLLLSDSGFYLCAWSLSGTEAFFGQGTRLTVV.

This chain uses TRBV18 with TRBJ2-6; 10 bases map to TRBD1. This CDR3 comprises 16 residues. The V segment lost 0 bases and the J segment 7 bases; nucleotides outside the gene matches: 3. Germline V gives CDR1 KGHSH, CDR2 LQKENI. The CDR3, as DNA: TGTGCCAGCTCACCACCGGGGACAGGGGCCGCCAACGTCCTGACTTTC. It translates to CASSPPGTGAANVLTF.

This clonotype has more than one count but fewer than ten. The V and J genes are TRBV20-1 and TRBJ2-2; D is perhaps TRBD1 (5 bases). V lost 3 bases to trimming and J lost 3 bases, with 14 bases between them. Germline V lookup: CDR1 DFQATT, CDR2 SNEGSKA (reference sequence). The CDR3 totals 15 residues. CDR3 loop: CSARHTDSYTGELFF. CDR3 coding DNA: TGCAGTGCTAGGCACACCGACAGCTACACCGGGGAGCTGTTTTTT.

The J gene is TRBJ2-7, the V gene TRBV6-5; D unclear. Germline CDR1 is MNHEY and CDR2 is SVGAGI. V lost 2 bases to trimming and J lost 0 bases, with 8 bases between them. This CDR3 has 14 amino acids. The CDR3 loop is CASSYGDLSYEQYF. DNA of the CDR3: TGTGCCAGCAGTTACGGCGACCTCTCCTACGAGCAGTACTTC.

The chain uses TRBV5-1 and TRBJ2-7; TRBD1 matches 8 bases. CDR3 length: 13 amino acids. V lost 5 bases, J lost 6 bases, and 7 bases stayed unmatched. The germline V gene encodes CDR1 SGHRS and CDR2 YFSETQ. CDR3 nucleotides: TGCGCCAGCAGTCATCAGGGGGCAGGCGAGCAGTACTTC. Its protein product is CASSHQGAGEQYF.